This TCR beta chain was recorded in a study of control samples from healthy donors and cancer patients. Method: immunoSEQ multiplex PCR; TCRdb's copy keeps in-frame clones and lacks some. The repertoire holds 98,000 or so clones, with roughly nine tenths as singletons. The V segment lost 4 bases and the J segment 1 base; nucleotides outside the gene matches: 1. This CDR3 is 14 amino acids long. From germline, CDR1 is SGHDT and CDR2 YYEEEE. The rearrangement links TRBV5-6 to TRBJ1-2, with TRBD1 matching 10 bases. Specimen: blood. This clonotype was obtained from a woman in her 70s in good health. The CDR3 DNA reads as TGTGCCAGCAGCGGGGACAGGGGTAACTATGGCTACACCTTC. It translates to CASSGDRGNYGYTF.